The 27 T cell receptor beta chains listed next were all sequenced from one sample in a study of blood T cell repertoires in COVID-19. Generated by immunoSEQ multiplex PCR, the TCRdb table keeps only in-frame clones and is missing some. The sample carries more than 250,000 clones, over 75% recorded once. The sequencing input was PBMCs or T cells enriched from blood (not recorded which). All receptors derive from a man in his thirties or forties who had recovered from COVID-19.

The CDR3 DNA reads as TGTGCCAGCATTGAGGACAGGGCTTTCTATGGCTACACCTTC. Its translation is CASIEDRAFYGYTF. The rearrangement links TRBV2 to TRBJ1-2, with 8 bases that match TRBD1. This CDR3 has 14 residues. The V and J ends lost 7 bases and 4 bases, in that order; junction bases with no gene match: 8. Germline CDR1 SNHLY, CDR2 FYNNEI.

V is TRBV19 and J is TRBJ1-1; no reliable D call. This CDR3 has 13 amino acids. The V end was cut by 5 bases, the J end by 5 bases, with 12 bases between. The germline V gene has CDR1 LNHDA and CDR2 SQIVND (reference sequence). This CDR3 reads CASSRVGRTEAFF. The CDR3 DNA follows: TGTGCCAGTAGTCGGGTCGGGAGAACTGAAGCTTTCTTT. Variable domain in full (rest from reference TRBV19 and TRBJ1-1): DGGITQSPKYLFRKEGQNVTLSCEQNLNHDAMYWYRQDPGQGLRLIYYSQIVNDFQKGDIAEGYSVSREKKESFPLTVTSAQKNPTAFYLCASSRVGRTEAFFGQGTRLTVV.

In DNA form, the CDR3 reads TGTGCCAGCAGAGAGACAGGGGGGTCCTATAATTCACCCCTCCACTTT. Translating it yields CASRETGGSYNSPLHF. The V and J genes are TRBV27 and TRBJ1-6; 9 bases fit TRBD1. The J segment lost 1 base and the V segment lost 6 bases, leaving 4 bases of the junction unmatched. This CDR3 comprises 16 residues. Germline V gives CDR1 MNHEY, CDR2 SMNVEV (reference sequence).

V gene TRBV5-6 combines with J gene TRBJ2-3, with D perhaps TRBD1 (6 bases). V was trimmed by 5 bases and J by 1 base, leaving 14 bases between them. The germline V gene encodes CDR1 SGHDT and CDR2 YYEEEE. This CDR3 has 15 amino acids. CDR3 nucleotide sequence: TGTGCCAGCAGAGGTCAGGGGAGTGGCACAGATACGCAGTATTTT. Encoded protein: CASRGQGSGTDTQYF.

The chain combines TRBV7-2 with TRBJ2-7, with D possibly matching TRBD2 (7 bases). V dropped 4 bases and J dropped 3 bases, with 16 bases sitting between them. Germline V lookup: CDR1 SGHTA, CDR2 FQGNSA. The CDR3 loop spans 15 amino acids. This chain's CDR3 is CASSSAGQMRYEQYF. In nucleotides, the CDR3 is TGTGCCAGCAGCTCAGCGGGACAAATGCGCTACGAGCAGTACTTC.

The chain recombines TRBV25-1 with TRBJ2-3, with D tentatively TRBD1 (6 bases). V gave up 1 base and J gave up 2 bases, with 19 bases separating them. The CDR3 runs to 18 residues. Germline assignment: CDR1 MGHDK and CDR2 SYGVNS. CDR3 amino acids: CASSELISAGEFTDTQYF. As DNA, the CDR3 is TGTGCCAGCAGTGAATTGATTTCGGCAGGGGAGTTCACAGATACGCAGTATTTT.

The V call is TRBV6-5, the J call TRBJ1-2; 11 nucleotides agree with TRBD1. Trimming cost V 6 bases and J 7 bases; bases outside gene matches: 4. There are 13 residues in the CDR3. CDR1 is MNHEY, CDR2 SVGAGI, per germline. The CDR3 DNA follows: TGTGCCAGCAGAGACGGGACAGGGGGTGGCTACACCTTC. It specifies CASRDGTGGGYTF.

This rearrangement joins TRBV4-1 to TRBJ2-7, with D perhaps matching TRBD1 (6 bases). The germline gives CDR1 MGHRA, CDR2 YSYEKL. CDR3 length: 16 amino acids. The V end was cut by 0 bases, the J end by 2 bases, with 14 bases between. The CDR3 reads CASSQEIQGLPYEQYF. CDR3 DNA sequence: TGCGCCAGCAGCCAAGAGATCCAGGGGCTGCCCTACGAGCAGTACTTC.

This CDR3 is CASSSTTAVGYTF. In DNA form, the CDR3 reads TGTGCCAGCAGTTCCACGACAGCCGTGGGCTACACCTTC. The chain recombines TRBV27 with TRBJ1-2, with TRBD1 as a possible D gene (5 bases). The V end was cut by 4 bases, the J end by 8 bases, with 14 bases between. This CDR3 has 13 residues. Germline-derived CDR1 and CDR2 are MNHEY and SMNVEV (reference sequence).

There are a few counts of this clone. As DNA, the CDR3 is TGTGCCAGCAGCCCACGGACAGGGGCCGGGGAGCTGTTTTTT. It codes for CASSPRTGAGELFF. The gene calls are TRBV9 and TRBJ2-2; 9 nucleotides agree with TRBD1. V lost 4 bases, J lost 6 bases, and 4 bases stayed unmatched. This CDR3 comprises 14 residues. Germline values: CDR1 SGDLS, CDR2 YYNGEE.

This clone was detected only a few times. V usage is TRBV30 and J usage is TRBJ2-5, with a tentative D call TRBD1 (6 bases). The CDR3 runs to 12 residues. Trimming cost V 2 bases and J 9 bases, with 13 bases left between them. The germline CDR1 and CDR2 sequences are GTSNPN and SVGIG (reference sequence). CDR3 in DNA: TGTGCCTGGAGTCCTGTACAGGGTCCCCAGTACTTC. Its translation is CAWSPVQGPQYF.

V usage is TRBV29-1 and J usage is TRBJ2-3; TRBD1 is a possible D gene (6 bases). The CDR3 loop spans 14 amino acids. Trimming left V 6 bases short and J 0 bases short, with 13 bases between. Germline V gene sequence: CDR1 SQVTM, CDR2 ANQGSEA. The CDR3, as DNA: TGCAGCGTGCAGGGGCGGATGAGCACAGATACGCAGTATTTT. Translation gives CSVQGRMSTDTQYF.

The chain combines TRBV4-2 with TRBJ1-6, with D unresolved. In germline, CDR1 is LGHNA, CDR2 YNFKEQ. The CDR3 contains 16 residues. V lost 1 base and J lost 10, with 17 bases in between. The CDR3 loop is CASSQVNSGLGSPLHF. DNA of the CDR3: TGTGCCAGCAGCCAAGTTAATTCGGGTCTCGGGTCACCCCTCCACTTT.

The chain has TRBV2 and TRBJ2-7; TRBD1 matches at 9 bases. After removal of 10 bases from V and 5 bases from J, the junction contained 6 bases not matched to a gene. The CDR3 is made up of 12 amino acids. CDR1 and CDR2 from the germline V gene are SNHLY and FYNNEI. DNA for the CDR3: TGTGCCACCAAGGACAGGGGCCACGAGCAGTACTTC. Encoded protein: CATKDRGHEQYF.

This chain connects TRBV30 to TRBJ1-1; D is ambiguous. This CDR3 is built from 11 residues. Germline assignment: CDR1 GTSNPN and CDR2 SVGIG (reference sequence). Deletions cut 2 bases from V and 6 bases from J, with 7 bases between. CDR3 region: CAWSRVSEAFF. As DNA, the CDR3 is TGTGCCTGGAGTCGGGTCTCTGAAGCTTTCTTT. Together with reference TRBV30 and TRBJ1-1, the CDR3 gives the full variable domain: SQTIHQWPATLVQPVGSPLSLECTVEGTSNPNLYWYRQAAGRGLQLLFYSVGIGQISSEVPQNLSASRPQDRQFILSSKKLLLSDSGFYLCAWSRVSEAFFGQGTRLTVV.

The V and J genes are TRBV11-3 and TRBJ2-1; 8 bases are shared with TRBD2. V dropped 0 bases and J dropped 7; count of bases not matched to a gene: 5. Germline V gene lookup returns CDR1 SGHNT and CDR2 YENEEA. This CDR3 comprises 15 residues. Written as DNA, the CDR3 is TGTGCCAGCAGCTTAGAGGTAGCGGGGAGGAATGAGCAGTTCTTC. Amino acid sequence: CASSLEVAGRNEQFF.

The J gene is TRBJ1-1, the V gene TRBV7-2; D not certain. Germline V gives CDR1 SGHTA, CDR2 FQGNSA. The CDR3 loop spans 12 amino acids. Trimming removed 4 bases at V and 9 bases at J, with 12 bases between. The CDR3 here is CASSSGSPKAFF. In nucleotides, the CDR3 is TGTGCCAGCAGCTCGGGAAGTCCAAAAGCTTTCTTT.

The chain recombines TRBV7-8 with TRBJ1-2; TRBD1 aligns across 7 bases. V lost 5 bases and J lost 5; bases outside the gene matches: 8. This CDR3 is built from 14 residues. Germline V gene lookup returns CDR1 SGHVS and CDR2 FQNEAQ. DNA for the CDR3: TGTGCCAGCAGCCCTAGACAGGGTCCTTATGGCTACACCTTC. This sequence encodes CASSPRQGPYGYTF.

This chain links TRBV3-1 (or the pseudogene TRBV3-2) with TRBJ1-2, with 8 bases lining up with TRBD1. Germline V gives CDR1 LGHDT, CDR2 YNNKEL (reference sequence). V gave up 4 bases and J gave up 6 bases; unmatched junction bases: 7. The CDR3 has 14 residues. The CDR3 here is CASSLQDRVHGYTF. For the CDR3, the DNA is TGTGCCAGCAGCCTCCAGGACAGGGTACATGGCTACACCTTC.

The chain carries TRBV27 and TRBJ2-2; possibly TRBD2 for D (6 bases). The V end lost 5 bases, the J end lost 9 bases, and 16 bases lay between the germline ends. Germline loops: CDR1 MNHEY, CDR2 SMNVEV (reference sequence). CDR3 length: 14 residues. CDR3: CASSRPGEGRELFF. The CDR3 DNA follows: TGTGCCAGCAGTCGGCCGGGGGAAGGGAGGGAGCTGTTTTTT.

CDR3: CASSSQRGANNEQFF. The DNA for the CDR3 is TGTGCCAGCAGCTCCCAGCGGGGGGCAAACAATGAGCAGTTCTTC. The chain recombines TRBV11-2 with TRBJ2-1, with TRBD2 matching 9 bases. The CDR3 length is 15 residues. After removal of 4 bases from V and 5 bases from J, the junction contained 6 bases not matched to a gene. Per germline, CDR1 SGHAT and CDR2 FQNNGV.

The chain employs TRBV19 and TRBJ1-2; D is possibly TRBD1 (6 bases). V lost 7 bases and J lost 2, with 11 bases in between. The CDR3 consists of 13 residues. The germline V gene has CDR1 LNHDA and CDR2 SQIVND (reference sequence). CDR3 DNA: TGTGCCAGTAACCAGGGGTCGAACTATGGCTACACCTTC. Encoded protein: CASNQGSNYGYTF.

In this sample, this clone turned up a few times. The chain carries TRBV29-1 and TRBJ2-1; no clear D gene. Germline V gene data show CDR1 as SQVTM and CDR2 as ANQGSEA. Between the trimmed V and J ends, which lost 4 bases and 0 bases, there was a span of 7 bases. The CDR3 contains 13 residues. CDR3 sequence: CSVGLVSYNEQFF. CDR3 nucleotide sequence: TGCAGCGTTGGGCTAGTCTCCTACAATGAGCAGTTCTTC.

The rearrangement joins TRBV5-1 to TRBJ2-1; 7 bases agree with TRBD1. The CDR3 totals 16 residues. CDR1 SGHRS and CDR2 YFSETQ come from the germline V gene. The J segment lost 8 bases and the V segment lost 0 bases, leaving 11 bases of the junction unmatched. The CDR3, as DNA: TGCGCCAGCAGCTTGGCAACAGGGGATATGAGTTATGAGCAGTTCTTC. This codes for CASSLATGDMSYEQFF.

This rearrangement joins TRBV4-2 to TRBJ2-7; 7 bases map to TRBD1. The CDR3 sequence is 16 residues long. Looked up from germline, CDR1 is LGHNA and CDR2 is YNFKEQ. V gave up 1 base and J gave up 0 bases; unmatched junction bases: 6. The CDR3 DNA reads TGTGCCAGCAGCCAAGGATCGGGACAGCTCTCCTACGAGCAGTACTTC. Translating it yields CASSQGSGQLSYEQYF.

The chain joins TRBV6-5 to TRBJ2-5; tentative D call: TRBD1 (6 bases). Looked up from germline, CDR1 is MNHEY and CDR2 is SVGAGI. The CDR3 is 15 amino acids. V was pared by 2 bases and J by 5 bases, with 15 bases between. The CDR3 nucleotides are TGTGCCAGCAGTTACGGGGGCACGAACAGGGAGACCCAGTACTTC. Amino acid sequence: CASSYGGTNRETQYF.

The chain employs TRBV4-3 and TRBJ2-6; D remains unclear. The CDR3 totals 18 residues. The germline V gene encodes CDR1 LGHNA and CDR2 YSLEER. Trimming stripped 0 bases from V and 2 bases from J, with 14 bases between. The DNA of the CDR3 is TGCGCCAGCAGCCAAGACCTCCCTAGACGGGCTGGGGCCAACGTCCTGACTTTC. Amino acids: CASSQDLPRRAGANVLTF.